One sample yielded the 21 T cell receptor beta chains listed below, sequenced in a study of identical twins (dated by TCRdb to 2016 to 2017). Libraries were constructed by 5' RACE. TCRdb lists the instrument as Illumina HiSeq 2000. The public reads were reprocessed in TCRdb via fastp at Q25 and MiXCR, keeping in-frame beta chains. Rows with one shared CDR3 protein collapse into an entry with the most common genes and DNA. In this sample the table shows some 500,000 distinct CDR3 sequences, 13% to 15% of which occur a single time. The ten largest clonotypes hold 0.52% of the sample. These same records also appear under a second study, on yellow fever vaccine responses in identical twins.

Sequenced material: CD4+ T cells sorted from blood. The receptors shown here come from a woman in her late teens or twenties in good health.

The chain joins TRBV5-1 to TRBJ2-7; TRBD1 matches at 9 bases. The V and J ends lost 7 bases and 3 bases, in that order; junction bases with no gene match: 8. This CDR3 comprises 14 residues. Germline V gene sequence: CDR1 SGHRS, CDR2 YFSETQ. The CDR3 here is CASVSGTGSYEQYF. The CDR3 DNA is TGCGCCAGCGTGTCGGGGACAGGGAGCTACGAGCAGTACTTC.

The chain combines TRBV6-1 with TRBJ2-2; no firm D call. The CDR3 spans 14 residues. The germline gives CDR1 MNHNS, CDR2 SASEGT. Trimming took off 8 bases at V and 0 bases at J, with 10 bases between the two ends. CDR3 region: CASAGISNTGELFF. CDR3 DNA: TGTGCCAGCGCAGGCATTTCGAACACCGGGGAGCTGTTTTTT.

This clonotype was observed a handful of times. The gene calls are TRBV7-2 and TRBJ2-7, with 7 bases identical to TRBD1. Germline CDR1 and CDR2: SGHTA and FQGNSA. The CDR3 runs 15 residues. V dropped 6 bases and J dropped 2; count of bases not matched to a gene: 10. The CDR3 DNA reads as TGTGCCAGCAGTCCACAGGGGCCCAAAACCTACGAGCAGTACTTC. Translated, it gives CASSPQGPKTYEQYF.

A few counts support this clonotype. The chain employs TRBV28 and TRBJ2-5, with D perhaps matching TRBD1 or TRBD2 (6 bases each). With 2 bases removed from V and 4 bases from J, the gap between germline ends came to 17 bases. The CDR3 is 16 residues long. Germline CDR1 MDHEN, CDR2 SYDVKM. DNA of the CDR3: TGTGCCAGCAGTTTACTGACGGGGGCATGGGGAGAGACCCAGTACTTC. This codes for CASSLLTGAWGETQYF.

This chain uses TRBV6-2 or TRBV6-3 with TRBJ2-7; D uncertain. The V and J ends lost 0 bases and 3 bases respectively, with 9 bases between them. Germline values: CDR1 MNHEY, CDR2 SVGEGT. This CDR3 has 14 residues. The CDR3 sequence: CASSYSTAIYEQYF. For the CDR3, the DNA is TGTGCCAGCAGTTACTCGACGGCGATCTACGAGCAGTACTTC.

This clonotype was counted only a few times. V is TRBV7-2 and J is TRBJ2-7; TRBD2 matches at 7 bases. V dropped 0 bases and J dropped 5; count of bases not matched to a gene: 4. There are 14 residues in the CDR3. The germline gives CDR1 SGHTA, CDR2 FQGNSA. The CDR3 here is CASSLAGGPNEQYF. In nucleotides, the CDR3 is TGTGCCAGCAGCTTAGCGGGAGGGCCCAACGAGCAGTACTTC.

This clonotype has at least ten counts. The chain is built from TRBV6-1 and TRBJ1-1; D gene unclear. Deletions cut 6 bases from V and 0 bases from J, with 8 bases between. The CDR3 covers 13 residues. Germline CDR1 is MNHNS and CDR2 is SASEGT. The CDR3 coding sequence is TGTGCCAGCAGGGGAGGAGTGAACACTGAAGCTTTCTTT. Translating gives CASRGGVNTEAFF.

This clonotype appeared a few times. The chain has TRBV9 and TRBJ2-3, with D unresolved. The CDR3 has 13 residues. V lost 2 bases, J lost 6 bases, and 10 bases lay in between. Germline V gene lookup returns CDR1 SGDLS and CDR2 YYNGEE. The CDR3, as DNA: TGTGCCAGCAGCGTGGCGTCCATGGATACGCAGTATTTT. This gives the protein CASSVASMDTQYF.

This chain links TRBV21-1 with TRBJ2-1; the tabulated D call, TRBD2, remains unverified against the DNA. TRBV21-1 is labeled a pseudogene. The CDR3 is 17 residues long. CDR3 coding DNA: TGTGCCAGCAGCTCGGGTCCCGGGACTAGCGGGAAGTATGAGCAGTTCTTC. Translated: CASSSGPGTSGKYEQFF.

This sequence joins TRBV6-1 and TRBJ2-2; D is unclear. Per the germline V gene, CDR1 is MNHNS and CDR2 is SASEGT. V dropped 10 bases and J dropped 1 base, with 16 bases sitting between them. The CDR3 contains 15 residues. CDR3 protein: CATQREGRNTGELFF. Here the CDR3 DNA reads TGTGCCACCCAAAGGGAAGGTCGGAACACCGGGGAGCTGTTTTTT.

The genes are TRBV20-1 and TRBJ1-5; D perhaps matches TRBD1 (6 bases). Trimming shortened V by 3 bases and J by 6 bases, and 9 bases separated the two germline ends. The CDR3 spans 12 residues. The germline V gene has CDR1 DFQATT and CDR2 SNEGSKA (reference sequence). CDR3 nucleotide sequence: TGCAGTGCTAGTGGGGGCGGTCAGCCCCAGCATTTT. This codes for CSASGGGQPQHF.

This clonotype appeared many times. The CDR3 loop is CASSFGGELFF. Here the CDR3 DNA reads TGTGCCAGCAGCTTTGGCGGGGAGCTGTTTTTT. This rearrangement joins TRBV11-2 to TRBJ2-2; no reliable D call. V lost 3 bases to trimming and J lost 7 bases, with 3 bases between them. The V gene's germline CDR1 is SGHAT and CDR2 FQNNGV. The CDR3 totals 11 residues.

This clonotype was seen more than once but under ten times. V is TRBV9 and J is TRBJ2-7; D is tentatively TRBD1 or TRBD2 (5 bases each). The CDR3 sequence is 16 residues long. V was cut by 4 bases and J by 5 bases, with 22 bases left in between. Germline CDR1 reads SGDLS; CDR2 reads YYNGEE. For the CDR3, the DNA is TGTGCCAGCAGCATTCTCCCCGGGACCCAACCCCACGAGCAGTACTTC. This translates into CASSILPGTQPHEQYF.

This clonotype occurred a few times. The rearrangement joins TRBV29-1 to TRBJ2-1; maybe TRBD2 (5 bases). V lost 2 bases and J 6 bases, leaving 17 bases between the germline ends. Germline V gene data show CDR1 as SQVTM and CDR2 as ANQGSEA. The CDR3 runs 15 residues. CDR3 nucleotides: TGCAGCGTTGAAAGACGAGGGTCAGCCTTCAATGAGCAGTTCTTC. Protein: CSVERRGSAFNEQFF.

This clonotype was found a few times. The rearrangement joins TRBV3-1 to TRBJ1-1; D perhaps matches TRBD1 (5 bases). V shed 1 base and J shed 11 bases, with 11 bases lying between them. The germline V gene has CDR1 LGHDT and CDR2 YNNKEL (reference sequence). The CDR3 length is 12 residues. The CDR3 DNA reads TGTGCCAGCAGCCAAGCCCAGGGCTGGGCTTTCTTT. Translated, it gives CASSQAQGWAFF.

The chain joins TRBV20-1 to TRBJ2-2, with a weak D call TRBD1 (5 bases). Germline assignment: CDR1 DFQATT and CDR2 SNEGSKA (reference sequence). The CDR3 consists of 15 residues. Trimming took 3 bases from V and 3 from J, leaving 14 bases between them. The CDR3 nucleotides read TGCAGTGCTAGCGGGCAGGGAAGGCACACCGGGGAGCTGTTTTTT. Residues: CSASGQGRHTGELFF.

This rearrangement joins TRBV14 to TRBJ2-2, with TRBD2 matching 10 bases. V trimming: 0 bases; J trimming: 1 base; junction bases outside the gene matches: 11. Germline V gene data show CDR1 as SGHDN and CDR2 as FVKESK. The CDR3 is 20 amino acids. The CDR3 DNA follows: TGTGCCAGCAGCCAAGATCCGAGGCTAGCGGGGGCCGAGAACACCGGGGAGCTGTTTTTT. Translation gives CASSQDPRLAGAENTGELFF.

This clonotype was detected only a few times. The genes are TRBV24-1 and TRBJ2-1, with D perhaps TRBD1 or TRBD2 (6 bases each). The CDR3 sequence is 15 residues long. Germline V gives CDR1 KGHDR, CDR2 SFDVKD. The V and J ends lost 4 bases and 6 bases respectively, with 15 bases between them. The chain's CDR3 is CATSDGRGRVNEQFF. DNA of the CDR3: TGTGCCACCAGTGACGGCCGGGGGCGCGTCAATGAGCAGTTCTTC.

This chain uses TRBV4-1 with TRBJ1-1, with no clear D. Looked up from germline, CDR1 is MGHRA and CDR2 is YSYEKL. Trimming took 3 bases from V and 10 from J, leaving 12 bases between them. The CDR3 contains 12 residues. CDR3 protein: CASSQMGYRAFF. The CDR3 DNA follows: TGCGCCAGCAGCCAGATGGGCTACCGAGCTTTCTTT.

This sequence joins TRBV28 and TRBJ2-1; 8 positions match TRBD2. J was trimmed by 7 bases and V by 5 bases; bases with no gene match: 10. This CDR3 has 15 amino acids. From germline, CDR1 is MDHEN and CDR2 SYDVKM. In nucleotides, the CDR3 is TGTGCCAGCAGTCTTATAGCGGGAAGGGCGAATGAGCAGTTCTTC. Translation: CASSLIAGRANEQFF.

The rearrangement links TRBV7-9 to TRBJ2-7; D is possibly TRBD1 (5 bases). Per germline, CDR1 SEHNR and CDR2 FQNEAQ (reference sequence). Between the trimmed V and J ends, which lost 6 bases and 3 bases, there was a span of 18 bases. The CDR3 contains 15 residues. DNA of the CDR3: TGTGCCAGCAGACCAGGGTCCACCCTCATCTACGAGCAGTACTTC. Its translation is CASRPGSTLIYEQYF.